This T cell receptor (beta chain) is drawn from a study of CD8 T cells in Susac syndrome. The TEMRA cells underwent FACS enrichment, while the CD8+ and CD4+ T cells underwent negative isolation. V was cut by 3 bases and J by 2 bases, with 11 bases left in between. The CDR3 totals 14 residues. Germline V CDR1 and CDR2: MDHEN, SYDVKM. RNA, at about 0.5 to 1 ug, was reverse transcribed with random hexamers. A single record per CDR3 protein comes from TCRdb applying MiXCR to the immunoSEQ multiplex PCR reads. The table lists about 75,000 distinct CDR3 sequences, approximately 94% of them singletons, with 0.52% in the top ten.

The clonotype comes from a human donor with Susac syndrome. Material for sequencing was CD8+ T cells from PBMCs. The chain joins TRBV28 to TRBJ2-7; D is perhaps TRBD1 (7 bases). DNA of the CDR3: TGTGCCAGCAGTTTCCAGGGGGGAACCTACGAGCAGTACTTC. It specifies CASSFQGGTYEQYF.